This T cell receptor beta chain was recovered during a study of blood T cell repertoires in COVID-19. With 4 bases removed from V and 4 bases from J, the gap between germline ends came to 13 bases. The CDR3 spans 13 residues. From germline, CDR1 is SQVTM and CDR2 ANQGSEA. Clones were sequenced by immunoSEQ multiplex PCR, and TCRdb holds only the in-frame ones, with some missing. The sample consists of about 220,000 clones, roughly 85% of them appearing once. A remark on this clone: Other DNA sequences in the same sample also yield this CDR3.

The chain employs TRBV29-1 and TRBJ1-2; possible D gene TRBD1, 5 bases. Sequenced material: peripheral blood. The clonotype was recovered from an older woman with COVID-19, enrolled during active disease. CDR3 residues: CSVAMGGGYGYTF. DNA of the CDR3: TGCAGCGTTGCCATGGGGGGTGGCTATGGCTACACCTTC.